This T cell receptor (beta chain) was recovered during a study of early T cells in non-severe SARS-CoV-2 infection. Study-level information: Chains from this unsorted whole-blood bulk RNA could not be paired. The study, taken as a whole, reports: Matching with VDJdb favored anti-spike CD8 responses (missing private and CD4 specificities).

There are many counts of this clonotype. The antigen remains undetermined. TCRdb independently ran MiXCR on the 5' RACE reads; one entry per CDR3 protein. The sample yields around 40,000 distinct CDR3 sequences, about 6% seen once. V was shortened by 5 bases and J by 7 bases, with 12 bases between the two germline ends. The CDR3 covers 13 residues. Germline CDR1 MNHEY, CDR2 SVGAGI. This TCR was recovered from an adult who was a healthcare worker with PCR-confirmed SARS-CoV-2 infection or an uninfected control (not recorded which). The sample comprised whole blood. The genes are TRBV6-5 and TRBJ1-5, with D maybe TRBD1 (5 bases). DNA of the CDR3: TGTGCCAGCAGTATCAGCAGGGAACAGCCCCAGCATTTT. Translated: CASSISREQPQHF.